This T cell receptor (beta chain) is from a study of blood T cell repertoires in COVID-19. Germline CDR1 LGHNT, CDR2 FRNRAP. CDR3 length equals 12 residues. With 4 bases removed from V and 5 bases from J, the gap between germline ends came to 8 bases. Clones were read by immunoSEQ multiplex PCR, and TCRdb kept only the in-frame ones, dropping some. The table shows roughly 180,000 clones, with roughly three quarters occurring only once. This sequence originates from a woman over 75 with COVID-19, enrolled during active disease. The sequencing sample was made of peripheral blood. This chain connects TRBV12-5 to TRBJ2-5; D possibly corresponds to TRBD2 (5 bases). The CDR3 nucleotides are TGTGCTAGTGGTTGGGGAGATGAGACCCAGTACTTC. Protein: CASGWGDETQYF.